Given below is one TCR beta chain in context. Its antigen remains unidentified. What was sequenced were expressed TCRB transcripts, since all of the isolated RNA had been reverse transcribed. TCRdb keeps only in-frame clones here, not all; method: immunoSEQ multiplex PCR. The data hold roughly 130,000 clones, with about 9.2% observed a single time. The data were taken from a study of beta chain features in type 1 diabetes. Points from the study as a whole: Possible PCR preference for shorter templates applied equally to patients and controls. At VDJ recombination sites, type 1 diabetes patients had fewer insertions and more deleted nucleotides. There was a moderate but significant shortening of TCRB CDR3s in all four CD4+ subsets of Type 1 diabetes patients.

The CDR3 sequence is 13 residues long. V was cut by 6 bases and J by 9 bases, with 18 bases left in between. Per germline, CDR1 KGHSH and CDR2 LQKENI. The TCR sequence derives from a man aged 18 to 35 in good health. V and J are TRBV18 and TRBJ2-7, with D perhaps TRBD1 (5 bases). Sequenced: central memory CD4+ T cells from blood. CDR3 sequence (DNA): TGTGCCAGCTCTCTCGACAGCCGACAGATGCAGTACTTC. It is translated as CASSLDSRQMQYF.